The sequence of this T cell receptor (beta chain) was determined in a study of low-dose radiotherapy and immunotherapy resistance in tumors. This clonotype was seen ten or more times. Germline V gene sequence: CDR1 MNHNY, CDR2 SVGAGI (reference sequence). The CDR3 length is 15 residues. J gave up 8 bases and V 0 bases, and 7 bases lay outside the gene matches. This sample's time point: before trial treatment. TRAV- and TRBV-specific primers primed first-strand cDNA, covering alpha and beta chains. TCR amplification ran approximately 22 PCR cycles using constant-region and V-primer adapter primers. TCRdb independently ran MiXCR on the reads; one entry per CDR3 protein. This sample has over 65,000 distinct CDR3 sequences, with around 17% found just once.

The source was PBMCs, collected before treatment. The chain combines TRBV6-6 with TRBJ2-5, with 9 bases identical to TRBD2. This receptor was taken from a male donor with prostate cancer. The CDR3 protein is CASSYSRGGEITQYF. The CDR3, as DNA: TGTGCCAGCAGTTACTCACGCGGGGGGGAGATAACCCAGTACTTC.